The 17 T cell receptor beta chains presented below share a single source sample, sequenced in a study of cytomegalovirus exposure and HLA in healthy donors. The primer mix had 60 Vbeta and 13 Jbeta primers. Using immunoSEQ multiplex PCR, the repertoire was profiled, and TCRdb retains in-frame clones only, with some absent. The sample carries 170,000 or so clones, roughly four fifths recorded once. Sequencing used PBMCs. The source of these receptors is a man in his forties or fifties in good health and CMV-seronegative.

The rearrangement joins TRBV30 to TRBJ1-2, with 8 bases lining up with TRBD1. The J segment lost 4 bases and the V segment lost 8 bases, leaving 12 bases of the junction unmatched. This CDR3 is 14 amino acids long. Germline loops: CDR1 GTSNPN, CDR2 SVGIG (reference sequence). In DNA, the CDR3 is TGTGCCCCTCGGACGGGACAGGATTTCTATGGCTACACCTTC. Protein product: CAPRTGQDFYGYTF.

CDR3 DNA sequence: TGCGCCAGCAGCCCCTCGACTAGCGGGGGGAGGGAGGGAGATACGCAGTATTTT. This gives the protein CASSPSTSGGREGDTQYF. The V gene is TRBV4-3, the J gene TRBJ2-3; 13 bases agree with TRBD2. CDR3 length equals 18 residues. Germline loops: CDR1 LGHNA, CDR2 YSLEER. The ends lost 4 bases at V and 5 bases at J; junction bases unmatched: 12.

The chain uses TRBV18 and TRBJ2-1; 14 bases line up with TRBD2. This CDR3 comprises 17 residues. Germline V gives CDR1 KGHSH, CDR2 LQKENI. The trim removed 6 bases at V and 3 bases at J, leaving 7 bases unmatched. In DNA form, the CDR3 reads TGTGCCAGCTCGCCGACTAGCGGGGGGGTTGGCTACAATGAGCAGTTCTTC. This translates into CASSPTSGGVGYNEQFF.

The chain has TRBV5-1 and TRBJ2-2; the match to TRBD2 covers 7 bases. V dropped 6 bases and J dropped 6; count of bases not matched to a gene: 14. The CDR3 spans 16 residues. Germline CDR1 reads SGHRS; CDR2 reads YFSETQ. The CDR3 is CASTLYAGVGPGELFF. The CDR3 nucleotides read TGCGCCAGCACCCTTTACGCGGGAGTTGGGCCCGGGGAGCTGTTTTTT. Full variable domain (missing parts from reference TRBV5-1 and TRBJ2-2): KAGVTQTPRYLIKTRGQQVTLSCSPISGHRSVSWYQQTPGQGLQFLFEYFSETQRNKGNFPGRFSGRQFSNSRSEMNVSTLELGDSALYLCASTLYAGVGPGELFFGEGSRLTVL.

The V and J genes are TRBV19 and TRBJ2-3; D perhaps matches TRBD1 (6 bases). Germline V lookup: CDR1 LNHDA, CDR2 SQIVND (reference sequence). Trimming left V 3 bases short and J 4 bases short, with 11 bases between. The CDR3 totals 14 residues. This CDR3 is CASSILQGPDTQYF. The CDR3 DNA follows: TGTGCCAGTAGTATCTTACAGGGCCCAGATACGCAGTATTTT.

This sequence joins TRBV7-2 and TRBJ2-7; TRBD2 might be the D (6 bases). The CDR3 runs to 14 residues. V was cut by 6 bases and J by 2 bases, with 14 bases left in between. Per germline, CDR1 SGHTA and CDR2 FQGNSA. CDR3 region: CASSRQTRPYEQYF. The CDR3 nucleotides are TGTGCCAGCAGTCGACAGACTAGACCCTACGAGCAGTACTTC.

V and J are TRBV6-1 and TRBJ2-1, with 7 bases matching TRBD2. Germline V gene data show CDR1 as MNHNS and CDR2 as SASEGT. The CDR3 contains 14 residues. V shed 6 bases, J shed 9 bases, and the junction held 11 bases outside the gene matches. The CDR3 loop is CASSSAGPNPEQFF. DNA for the CDR3: TGTGCCAGCAGCTCAGCGGGACCTAACCCTGAGCAGTTCTTC.

The chain employs TRBV5-1 and TRBJ2-7; 7 bases line up with TRBD2. Germline CDR1 SGHRS, CDR2 YFSETQ. The ends lost 4 bases at V and 2 bases at J; junction bases unmatched: 9. The CDR3 has 15 amino acids. The CDR3 loop is CASSRGTNDAYEQYF. The CDR3 nucleotides are TGCGCCAGCAGCCGCGGGACTAACGATGCCTACGAGCAGTACTTC.

This clone was found once. The V gene is TRBV19, the J gene TRBJ1-5; tentative D call: TRBD1 (5 bases). CDR1 and CDR2 from the germline V gene are LNHDA and SQIVND (reference sequence). This CDR3 region has 13 residues. V lost 3 bases, J lost 5 bases, and 8 bases lay in between. The CDR3 DNA reads as TGTGCCAGTAGTATTGGAGGGGATCAGCCCCAGCATTTT. Its translation is CASSIGGDQPQHF.

This chain uses TRBV7-2 with TRBJ2-7; 8 bases fit TRBD2. Germline V gives CDR1 SGHTA, CDR2 FQGNSA. V dropped 1 base and J dropped 0; count of bases not matched to a gene: 5. The length of the CDR3 is 16 residues. CDR3 DNA sequence: TGTGCCAGCAGCTTAGGTCAACGGGGGGGCTCCTACGAGCAGTACTTC. Translation: CASSLGQRGGSYEQYF. Using reference TRBV7-2 and TRBJ2-7 for the parts outside the CDR3, the full variable domain is GAGVSQSPSNKVTEKGKDVELRCDPISGHTALYWYRQSLGQGLEFLIYFQGNSAPDKSGLPSDRFSAERTGGSVSTLTIQRTQQEDSAVYLCASSLGQRGGSYEQYFGPGTRLTVT.

The CDR3 DNA reads as TGCGCCAGCAGCTTAGGGGGACCGGGAAACACCATATATTTT. Its translation: CASSLGGPGNTIYF. V and J are TRBV5-1 and TRBJ1-3, with a possible D match to TRBD1 (6 bases). The germline V gene encodes CDR1 SGHRS and CDR2 YFSETQ. The CDR3 runs to 14 residues. Trimming cost V 2 bases and J 4 bases, with 10 bases left between them. The full variable domain, with the rest looked up from reference TRBV5-1 and TRBJ1-3, is KAGVTQTPRYLIKTRGQQVTLSCSPISGHRSVSWYQQTPGQGLQFLFEYFSETQRNKGNFPGRFSGRQFSNSRSEMNVSTLELGDSALYLCASSLGGPGNTIYFGEGSWLTVV.

In this sample, this clone turned up a few times. The chain employs TRBV5-1 and TRBJ2-7; weak D call: TRBD2 (5 bases). The ends were cut back, 4 bases at V and 6 bases at J, with 17 bases in the middle. Germline V gene lookup returns CDR1 SGHRS and CDR2 YFSETQ. CDR3 length: 14 residues. In DNA form, the CDR3 reads TGCGCCAGCAGCCCGGGCGCGAGGAGCGGCGAGCAGTACTTC. Translated: CASSPGARSGEQYF.

The gene calls are TRBV7-2 and TRBJ2-5, with D possibly TRBD2 on 6 matching bases. V was shortened by 2 bases and J by 5 bases, with 18 bases between the two germline ends. This CDR3 contains 16 residues. Germline V gene sequence: CDR1 SGHTA, CDR2 FQGNSA. The CDR3 DNA reads TGTGCCAGCAGCTTAAGGGTTGGGGGAGGAGGCGAGACCCAGTACTTC. Encoded protein: CASSLRVGGGGETQYF. The full variable domain, with the rest looked up from reference TRBV7-2 and TRBJ2-5, is GAGVSQSPSNKVTEKGKDVELRCDPISGHTALYWYRQSLGQGLEFLIYFQGNSAPDKSGLPSDRFSAERTGGSVSTLTIQRTQQEDSAVYLCASSLRVGGGGETQYFGPGTRLLVL.

About this clone: Germline and junction disagree at one end, which may indicate a read error. The CDR3, as DNA: TGTTCCAGCCGAGTAGCGGCATCTAACGAGCAGTACTTC. Amino acid sequence: CSSRVAASNEQYF. The chain employs TRBV7-9 and TRBJ2-7; D might be TRBD2 (6 bases). Germline V CDR1 and CDR2: SEHNR, FQNEAQ (reference sequence). The CDR3 has 13 residues.

V and J are TRBV5-1 and TRBJ2-1; 8 bases agree with TRBD2. The CDR3 is 13 amino acids. Germline CDR1 SGHRS, CDR2 YFSETQ. V was pared by 6 bases and J by 7 bases, with 6 bases of the junction left unmatched. The CDR3 sequence is CASTSGTRNEQFF. CDR3 nucleotides: TGCGCCAGCACCTCCGGGACTAGGAATGAGCAGTTCTTC.

This clone has only one observation. CDR3: CASSSKTRGTEAFF. The DNA for the CDR3 is TGTGCCAGCAGCTCCAAAACCCGAGGCACTGAAGCTTTCTTT. The chain combines TRBV7-3 with TRBJ1-1; D ambiguous. The CDR3 is 14 residues long. V was shortened by 4 bases and J by 4 bases, with 13 bases between the two germline ends. Germline assignment: CDR1 SGHTA and CDR2 FQGTGA. Drawing the rest from reference TRBV7-3 and TRBJ1-1, the complete variable domain is GAGVSQTPSNKVTEKGKYVELRCDPISGHTALYWYRQSLGQGPEFLIYFQGTGAADDSGLPNDRFFAVRPEGSVSTLKIQRTERGDSAVYLCASSSKTRGTEAFFGQGTRLTVV.

This chain uses TRBV4-2 with TRBJ1-1; D ambiguous. Trimming left V 2 bases short and J 3 bases short, with 13 bases between. This CDR3 comprises 15 residues. Germline V lookup: CDR1 LGHNA, CDR2 YNFKEQ. The CDR3 bases are TGTGCCAGCAGCCAAAGAGGGTCCGGGGACACTGAAGCTTTCTTT. Encoded protein: CASSQRGSGDTEAFF.